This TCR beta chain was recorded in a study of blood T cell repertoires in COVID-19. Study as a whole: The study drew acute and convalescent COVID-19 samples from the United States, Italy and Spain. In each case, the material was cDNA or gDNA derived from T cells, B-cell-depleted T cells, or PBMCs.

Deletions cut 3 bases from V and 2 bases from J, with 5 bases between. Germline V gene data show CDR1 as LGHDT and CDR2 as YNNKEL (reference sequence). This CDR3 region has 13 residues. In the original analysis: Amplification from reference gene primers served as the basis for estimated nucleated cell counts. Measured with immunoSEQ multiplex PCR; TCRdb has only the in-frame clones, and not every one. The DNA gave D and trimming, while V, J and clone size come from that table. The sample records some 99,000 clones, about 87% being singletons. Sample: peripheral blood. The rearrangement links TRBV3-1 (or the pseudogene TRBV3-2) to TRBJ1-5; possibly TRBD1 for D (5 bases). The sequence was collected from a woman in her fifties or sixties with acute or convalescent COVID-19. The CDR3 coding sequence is TGTGCCAGCAGCCAGACAGGCAATCAGCCCCAGCATTTT. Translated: CASSQTGNQPQHF.